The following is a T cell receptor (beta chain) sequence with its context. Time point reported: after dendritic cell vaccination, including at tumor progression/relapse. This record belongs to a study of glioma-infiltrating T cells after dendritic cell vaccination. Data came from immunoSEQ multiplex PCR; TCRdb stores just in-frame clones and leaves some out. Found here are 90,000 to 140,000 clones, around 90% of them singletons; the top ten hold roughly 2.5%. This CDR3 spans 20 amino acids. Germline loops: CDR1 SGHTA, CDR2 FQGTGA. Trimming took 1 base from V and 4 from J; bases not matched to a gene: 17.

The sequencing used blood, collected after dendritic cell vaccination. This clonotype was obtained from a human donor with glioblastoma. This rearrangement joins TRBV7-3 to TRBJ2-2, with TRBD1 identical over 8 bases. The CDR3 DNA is TGTGCCAGCAGCTTAATGCCGGGCGGAGGACAGGGTTCGGGCACCGGGGAGCTGTTTTTT. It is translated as CASSLMPGGGQGSGTGELFF. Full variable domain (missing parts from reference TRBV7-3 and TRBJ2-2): GAGVSQTPSNKVTEKGKYVELRCDPISGHTALYWYRQSLGQGPEFLIYFQGTGAADDSGLPNDRFFAVRPEGSVSTLKIQRTERGDSAVYLCASSLMPGGGQGSGTGELFFGEGSRLTVL.